The sequence of this TCR beta chain was determined in a study of T cells expressing NK-cell markers. Reanalyzing the 5' RACE reads, TCRdb keeps one entry per CDR3 protein, without DNA. Across over 350,000 distinct CDR3 sequences, the top ten clones capture around 10% of the sample. Looked up from germline, CDR1 is SGHRS and CDR2 is YFSETQ. This CDR3 spans 15 amino acids. The chain employs TRBV5-1 and TRBJ2-2. The receptor was isolated from a woman aged 50 to 65 in good health. Sample: blood T cells: a sorted CD56 or NKG2C T cell subset, CD4+ or CD8+ T cells, or bulk PBMC T cells (not recorded which). This CDR3 is CASSLAGSNTGELFF.